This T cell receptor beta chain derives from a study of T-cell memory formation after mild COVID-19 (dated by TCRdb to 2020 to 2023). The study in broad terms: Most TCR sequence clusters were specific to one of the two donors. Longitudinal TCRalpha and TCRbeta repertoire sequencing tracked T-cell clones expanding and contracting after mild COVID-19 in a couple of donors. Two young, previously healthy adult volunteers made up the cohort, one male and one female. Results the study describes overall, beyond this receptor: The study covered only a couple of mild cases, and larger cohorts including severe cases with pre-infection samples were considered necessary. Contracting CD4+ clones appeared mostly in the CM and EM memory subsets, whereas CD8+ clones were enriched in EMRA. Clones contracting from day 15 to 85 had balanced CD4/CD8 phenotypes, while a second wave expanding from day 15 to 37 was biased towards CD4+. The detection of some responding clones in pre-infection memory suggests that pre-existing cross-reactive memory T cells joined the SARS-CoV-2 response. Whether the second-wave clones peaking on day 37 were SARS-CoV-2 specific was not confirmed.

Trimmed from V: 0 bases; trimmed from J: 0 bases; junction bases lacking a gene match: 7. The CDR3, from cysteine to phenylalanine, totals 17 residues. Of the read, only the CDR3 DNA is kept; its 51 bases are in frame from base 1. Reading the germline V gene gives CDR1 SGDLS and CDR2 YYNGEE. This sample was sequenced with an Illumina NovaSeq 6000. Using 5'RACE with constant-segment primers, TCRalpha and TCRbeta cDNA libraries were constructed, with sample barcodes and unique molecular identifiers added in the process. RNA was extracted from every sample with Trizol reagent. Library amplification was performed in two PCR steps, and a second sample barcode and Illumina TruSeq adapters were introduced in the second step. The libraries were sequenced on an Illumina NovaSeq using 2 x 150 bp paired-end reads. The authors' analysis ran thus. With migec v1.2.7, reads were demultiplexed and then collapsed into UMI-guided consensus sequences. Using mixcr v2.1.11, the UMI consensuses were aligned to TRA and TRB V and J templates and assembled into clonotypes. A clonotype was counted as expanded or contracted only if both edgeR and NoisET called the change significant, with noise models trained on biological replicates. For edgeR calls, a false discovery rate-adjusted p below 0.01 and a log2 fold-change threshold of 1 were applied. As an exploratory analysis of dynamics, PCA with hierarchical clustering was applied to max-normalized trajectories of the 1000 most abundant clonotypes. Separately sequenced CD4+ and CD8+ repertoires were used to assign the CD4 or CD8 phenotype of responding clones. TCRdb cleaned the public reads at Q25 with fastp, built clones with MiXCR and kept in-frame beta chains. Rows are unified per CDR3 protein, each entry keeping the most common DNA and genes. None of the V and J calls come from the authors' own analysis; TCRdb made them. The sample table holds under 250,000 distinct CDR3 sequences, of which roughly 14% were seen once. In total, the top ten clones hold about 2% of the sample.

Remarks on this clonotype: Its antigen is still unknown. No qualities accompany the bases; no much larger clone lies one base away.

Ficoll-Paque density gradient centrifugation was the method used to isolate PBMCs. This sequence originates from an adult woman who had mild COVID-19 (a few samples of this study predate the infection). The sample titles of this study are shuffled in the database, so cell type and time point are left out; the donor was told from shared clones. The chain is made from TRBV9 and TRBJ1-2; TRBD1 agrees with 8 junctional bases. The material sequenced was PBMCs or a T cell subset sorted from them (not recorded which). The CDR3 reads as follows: CASSVDWTGIPNYGYTF. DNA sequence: TGTGCCAGCAGCGTAGACTGGACAGGGATACCTAACTATGGCTACACCTTC.